The present T cell receptor beta chain was sequenced within a study of radiotherapy plus CTLA-4 blockade in lung cancer. Study-level points and caveats: Following radiotherapy plus ipilimumab, tumor-derived TCR clones expanded in the blood. Response, reportedly, was best predicted by interferon-beta along with early blood T cell clone dynamics.

Remarks on this clone: As yet, its antigen is unknown.

Ipilimumab CTLA-4 blockade and focal radiation were given to patients with chemo-refractory metastatic non-small-cell lung cancer. The table came from immunoSEQ multiplex PCR; TCRdb's copy has only in-frame clones and leaves some out. In the table there are about 88,000 clones, roughly 78% of which are singletons. The sample consisted of peripheral blood, taken from a patient treated with radiotherapy plus ipilimumab. The receptor's source is a human donor with non-small cell lung cancer that progressed on radiotherapy plus ipilimumab.

The CDR3 coding sequence is TGTGCAAGTCGCTTCACCTCGGCGGGGGGACTAGCGGAAAACACCGGGGAGCTGTTTTTT. It codes for CASRFTSAGGLAENTGELFF. The chain employs TRBV12-2 and TRBJ2-2; the table's D call of TRBD2 was not tested on the DNA. TRBV12-2 corresponds to a pseudogene. This CDR3 is built from 20 residues.